What follows are 18 T cell receptor beta chains derived from one specimen sequenced in a study of T cells after posttransplantation cyclophosphamide. Libraries were prepared by immunoSEQ multiplex PCR; TCRdb keeps only in-frame clonotypes and omits some of them. The repertoire holds roughly 20,000 clones, with 89% as singletons. Control samples came 1 year after myeloablative marrow transplants with methotrexate plus calcineurin inhibitor. Sequenced material: PBMCs, taken after an allogeneic stem cell transplant with a calcineurin inhibitor and methotrexate. These receptors were taken from a female patient aged 50-65 years who received an allogeneic stem cell transplant from an unrelated donor, was CMV-positive, and had chronic GVHD only. The graft donor may have contributed some T cells.

V and J are TRBV2 and TRBJ1-4, with a weak D call TRBD1 (5 bases). The germline V gene has CDR1 SNHLY and CDR2 FYNNEI. The CDR3 is 11 amino acids. Trimming took off 7 bases at V and 5 bases at J, with 5 bases between the two ends. The CDR3, as DNA: TGTGCCAGCACAGGGAATGAAAAACTGTTTTTT. Its translation: CASTGNEKLFF.

The V and J genes are TRBV4-3 and TRBJ2-5; 14 bases match TRBD2. The end of the DNA aligns better with TRBJ2-7, so the J call may be wrong. The CDR3 has 15 residues. The germline gives CDR1 LGHNA, CDR2 YSLEER. The CDR3 DNA follows: TGCGCCAGCAGCCTGGGGACTAGCGGGAGTTACGAGCAGTACTTC. Translation: CASSLGTSGSYEQYF.

The chain uses TRBV19 and TRBJ2-7; D not certain. Deletions cut 3 bases from V and 6 bases from J, with 6 bases between. Germline assignment: CDR1 LNHDA and CDR2 SQIVND (reference sequence). The CDR3 loop spans 11 amino acids. CDR3 sequence: CASSIAGEQYF. In nucleotides, the CDR3 is TGTGCCAGTAGTATTGCCGGCGAGCAGTACTTC.

This clone has more than one count but fewer than ten. This rearrangement joins TRBV19 to TRBJ2-5; D gene uncertain. This CDR3 is built from 15 residues. V lost 4 bases and J 0 bases, leaving 12 bases between the germline ends. Germline V gene data show CDR1 as LNHDA and CDR2 as SQIVND (reference sequence). CDR3 in amino acids: CASSNPFLDQETQYF. The CDR3, as DNA: TGTGCCAGTAGTAACCCTTTCCTAGACCAAGAGACCCAGTACTTC.

This clone was seen once. The chain couples TRBV19 to TRBJ1-2, with 9 bases fitting TRBD1. This CDR3 spans 14 amino acids. Trimming took 7 bases from V and 3 from J; bases not matched to a gene: 6. CDR1 and CDR2 (germline): LNHDA, SQIVND (reference sequence). CDR3 sequence reads: CASNRDRDDYGYTF. CDR3 nucleotides: TGTGCCAGTAATAGGGACAGGGATGACTATGGCTACACCTTC.

The CDR3 sequence: CASSWTVPNTEAFF. The CDR3 nucleotides read TGTGCCAGCAGTTGGACAGTTCCGAACACTGAAGCTTTCTTT. The V and J genes are TRBV28 and TRBJ1-1, with D possibly TRBD1 on 6 matching bases. The germline CDR1 and CDR2 sequences are MDHEN and SYDVKM. CDR3 length: 14 residues. Trimming pared 4 bases from V and 1 base from J, leaving 10 bases between.

The CDR3 protein is CASSATGTMARQYF. In nucleotides, the CDR3 is TGTGCCAGCAGCGCGACCGGGACTATGGCACGGCAGTACTTC. The J gene is TRBJ2-7, the V gene TRBV7-9, with 7 bases aligning to TRBD2. CDR1 is SEHNR, CDR2 FQNEAQ, per germline (reference sequence). With 5 bases clipped from V and 9 bases from J, the junction kept 13 bases outside the gene matches. This CDR3 is built from 14 residues. Supplemented by reference TRBV7-9 and TRBJ2-7, the full variable domain reads DTGVSQNPRHKITKRGQNVTFRCDPISEHNRLYWYRQTLGQGPEFLTYFQNEAQLEKSRLLSDRFSAERPKGSFSTLEIQRTEQGDSAMYLCASSATGTMARQYFGPGTRLTVT.

The chain links TRBV6-1 to TRBJ1-2, with 7 bases aligning to TRBD1. This CDR3 is built from 16 residues. V shed 2 bases, J shed 2 bases, and the junction held 8 bases outside the gene matches. Germline assignment: CDR1 MNHNS and CDR2 SASEGT. The CDR3 here is CASSELVTGFNYGYTF. CDR3 nucleotide sequence: TGTGCCAGCAGTGAATTAGTGACAGGGTTCAACTATGGCTACACCTTC.

The rearrangement joins TRBV9 to TRBJ1-1; weak D call: TRBD1 (6 bases). CDR1 and CDR2 (germline): SGDLS, YYNGEE. Deletions cut 3 bases from V and 1 base from J, with 7 bases between. The CDR3 is made up of 13 amino acids. The CDR3 here is CASSAGQNTEAFF. The CDR3 DNA reads as TGTGCCAGCAGCGCGGGACAGAACACTGAAGCTTTCTTT. The whole variable domain, filled in from reference TRBV9 and TRBJ1-1, reads DSGVTQTPKHLITATGQRVTLRCSPRSGDLSVYWYQQSLDQGLQFLIQYYNGEERAKGNILERFSAQQFPDLHSELNLSSLELGDSALYFCASSAGQNTEAFFGQGTRLTVV.

V usage is TRBV9 and J usage is TRBJ1-1; no clear D gene. Per germline, CDR1 SGDLS and CDR2 YYNGEE. This CDR3 spans 14 amino acids. Deletions cut 7 bases from V and 0 bases from J, with 13 bases between. CDR3 residues: CASGERTVNTEAFF. The CDR3 coding sequence is TGTGCCAGCGGGGAGAGGACGGTGAACACTGAAGCTTTCTTT.

The V call is TRBV7-6, the J call TRBJ2-7; 10 bases line up with TRBD2. CDR3 length: 15 residues. Germline-derived CDR1 and CDR2 are SGHVS and FNYEAQ. V was clipped by 4 bases and J by 9 bases; unmatched bases: 12. The CDR3 coding sequence is TGTGCCAGCAGCTCCGGAGCGGGAGGGCCTATCGGGCAGTACTTC. Its translation is CASSSGAGGPIGQYF.

The chain couples TRBV7-9 to TRBJ1-2; D is unresolved. CDR3 size: 16 residues. Per the germline V gene, CDR1 is SEHNR and CDR2 is FQNEAQ (reference sequence). V lost 4 bases, J lost 0 bases, and 15 bases lay in between. As DNA, the CDR3 is TGTGCCAGCAGCTCCCACAGTGTTCCGTCTAACTATGGCTACACCTTC. Encoded protein: CASSSHSVPSNYGYTF. The entire variable domain, with the rest obtained from reference TRBV7-9 and TRBJ1-2, is as follows: DTGVSQNPRHKITKRGQNVTFRCDPISEHNRLYWYRQTLGQGPEFLTYFQNEAQLEKSRLLSDRFSAERPKGSFSTLEIQRTEQGDSAMYLCASSSHSVPSNYGYTFGSGTRLTVV.

This sequence joins TRBV15 and TRBJ2-6; TRBD1 is a possible D gene (5 bases). The V gene lost 1 base and the J gene lost 2 bases, with 9 bases spanning the gap. The CDR3 is 16 residues long. Germline V lookup: CDR1 LNHNV, CDR2 YYDKDF (reference sequence). The chain's CDR3 is CATSRGSTAGANVLTF. The CDR3 bases are TGTGCCACCAGCAGAGGTTCGACAGCTGGGGCCAACGTCCTGACTTTC. Full variable domain (rest looked up from reference TRBV15 and TRBJ2-6): DAMVIQNPRYQVTQFGKPVTLSCSQTLNHNVMYWYQQKSSQAPKLLFHYYDKDFNNEADTPDNFQSRRPNTSFCFLDIRSPGLGDTAMYLCATSRGSTAGANVLTFGAGSRLTVL.

The gene calls are TRBV7-6 and TRBJ2-1, with D perhaps TRBD2 (5 bases). The germline V gene encodes CDR1 SGHVS and CDR2 FNYEAQ. The ends were cut back, 5 bases at V and 8 bases at J, with 16 bases in the middle. The CDR3 extends over 14 amino acids. CDR3 sequence reads: CASSTRFGADEQFF. The CDR3 bases are TGTGCCAGCAGCACACGATTCGGAGCGGATGAGCAGTTCTTC.

The chain links TRBV2 to TRBJ1-3; no firm D call. Trimming shortened V by 6 bases and J by 7 bases, and 19 bases separated the two germline ends. The CDR3 contains 15 residues. CDR1 and CDR2 (germline): SNHLY, FYNNEI. The DNA for the CDR3 is TGTGCCAGCAGCTTACCGCCGGGAGAAGGGAACACCATATATTTT. Translation: CASSLPPGEGNTIYF.

The V gene is TRBV28, the J gene TRBJ2-5; 10 nucleotides agree with TRBD2. This CDR3 is 16 amino acids long. Germline CDR1 is MDHEN and CDR2 is SYDVKM. V lost 1 base, J lost 7 bases, and 9 bases stayed unmatched. Here the CDR3 reads CASSLLALAGAGTQYF. CDR3 DNA: TGTGCCAGCAGTTTATTGGCTCTAGCGGGGGCGGGGACCCAGTACTTC.

V and J are TRBV7-2 and TRBJ2-5, with TRBD1 matching 7 bases. The CDR3 contains 16 residues. Trimming cost V 0 bases and J 1 base; bases outside gene matches: 5. Germline V lookup: CDR1 SGHTA, CDR2 FQGNSA. CDR3 bases: TGTGCCAGCAGCTTAGCGAGGGCAGGGGGCCAAGAGACCCAGTACTTC. This sequence encodes CASSLARAGGQETQYF.

This chain uses TRBV5-4 with TRBJ2-3; 11 bases agree with TRBD2. J gave up 1 base and V 0 bases, and 1 base lay outside the gene matches. This CDR3 spans 16 amino acids. Germline V lookup: CDR1 SGHNT, CDR2 YYREEE (reference sequence). The CDR3 is CASSLGLAGRTDTQYF. The CDR3 nucleotides are TGTGCCAGCAGCTTGGGACTAGCGGGGCGCACAGATACGCAGTATTTT.